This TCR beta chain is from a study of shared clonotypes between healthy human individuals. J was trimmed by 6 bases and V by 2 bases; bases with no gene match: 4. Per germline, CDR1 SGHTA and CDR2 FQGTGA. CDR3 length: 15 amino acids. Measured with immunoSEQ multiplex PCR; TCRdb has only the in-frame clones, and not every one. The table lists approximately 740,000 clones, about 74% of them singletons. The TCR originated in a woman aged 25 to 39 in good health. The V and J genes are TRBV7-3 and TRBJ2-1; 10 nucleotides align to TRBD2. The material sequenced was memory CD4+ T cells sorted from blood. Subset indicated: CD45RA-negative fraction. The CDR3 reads CASSLGVAGGNEQFF. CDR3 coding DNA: TGTGCCAGCAGCTTAGGGGTAGCGGGAGGCAATGAGCAGTTCTTC.